This record covers a single T cell receptor beta chain. This specimen belongs to a study of OX40 agonist ivuxolimab in advanced cancers. Overall study: Under the entry rules, prior anti-PD-1, anti-PD-L1 or anti-CTLA-4 therapy was allowed, and around 36% had some. Partial response was recorded in three patients: one hepatocellular carcinoma and two cutaneous melanoma cases.

Profiled with immunoSEQ multiplex PCR; TCRdb holds only in-frame clones, not every one. The profile shows 70,000 to 75,000 clones, approximately 86% of them singletons. There are 15 residues in the CDR3. Trimming removed 3 bases from V and 3 bases from J; junction bases left unmatched: 1. CDR1 is MGHDK and CDR2 is SYGVNS in the germline V gene. The TCR originated in an adult with an advanced solid tumor such as melanoma, head and neck, liver or kidney cancer. This specimen was CD4+ or CD8+ T cells sorted from blood, taken in a trial of the OX40 agonist ivuxolimab. The chain combines TRBV25-1 with TRBJ2-2, with 10 bases identical to TRBD1. CDR3 loop: CASSETGGYTGELFF. For the CDR3, the DNA is TGTGCCAGCAGTGAGACAGGGGGCTACACCGGGGAGCTGTTTTTT. Looking up the rest from reference TRBV25-1 and TRBJ2-2 gives the full variable domain: EADIYQTPRYLVIGTGKKITLECSQTMGHDKMYWYQQDPGMELHLIHYSYGVNSTEKGDLSSESTVSRIRTEHFPLTLESARPSHTSQYLCASSETGGYTGELFFGEGSRLTVL.